This note documents a single T cell receptor (beta chain) sequence. V lost 0 bases, J lost 4 bases, and 7 bases stayed unmatched. The germline gives CDR1 SGDLS, CDR2 YYNGEE. The CDR3 is 16 amino acids. Original analysis: For nucleated cells, counts were estimated from reference gene primer amplification. Repertoires were generated with immunoSEQ multiplex PCR, while TCRdb's copy carries only in-frame clones and drops some. For V, J and clone size, that table is used; D and trimming come from the DNA. In the table there are 200,000 or so clones, roughly nine tenths of which are singletons. The data were obtained in a study of blood T cell repertoires in COVID-19. Background on the study: Samples of COVID-19 (acute and convalescent) were obtained from the United States, Italy and Spain. T cells, B-cell-depleted T cells, or PBMCs provided the cDNA or gDNA that served as material.

The sequenced material came from peripheral blood. The receptor's source is a woman between 45 and 60 years old with acute or convalescent COVID-19. The chain joins TRBV9 to TRBJ2-3, with 8 bases matching TRBD1. CDR3 DNA: TGTGCCAGCAGCGTAGGGACAGGGCTATACGCAGATACGCAGTATTTT. Translating gives CASSVGTGLYADTQYF.